This T cell receptor (beta chain) was sequenced in a study of CD8 T cells in Susac syndrome. The sequenced target, TCR beta, came from blood CD8+ and CD4+ T cells. Stable or active relapsing-remitting multiple sclerosis, untreated and meeting revised McDonald criteria, defined the controls. When the RNA was reverse transcribed, random hexamers were used with an input of roughly 0.45 to 1 ug. An immunoSEQ multiplex PCR generated amplified TCR beta CDR3 products spanning 54 Vbeta and 13 Jbeta. Each CDR3 protein gets one entry after TCRdb re-called the immunoSEQ multiplex PCR reads with MiXCR. The table records 200,000 or so distinct CDR3 sequences, around 96% of them present only once. As for this clonotype: Its antigen is still unknown.

Germline lookup yields CDR1 SGDLS and CDR2 YYNGEE. V dropped 2 bases and J dropped 5; count of bases not matched to a gene: 7. The CDR3 runs to 16 residues. Study findings and constraints: The study recognized that its TCR sequencing and HLA analysis covered a relatively small number of individuals.

This chain links TRBV9 with TRBJ2-5; 12 nucleotides match TRBD2. The source of this sequence is a human donor with multiple sclerosis. Sequences were obtained from CD4+ T cells from PBMCs. CDR3 sequence: CASSVRLAGASETQYF. DNA for the CDR3: TGTGCCAGCAGCGTTCGACTAGCGGGAGCGTCCGAGACCCAGTACTTC.